The clone carrying this T cell receptor (beta chain) has just a few counts. Trimming removed 6 bases from V and 5 bases from J, with 15 bases in between. The germline V gene has CDR1 MGHDK and CDR2 SYGVNS. CDR3 length: 14 amino acids. This sample is part of a study of identical twins. TCRdb passed the 5' RACE reads through MiXCR, listing each CDR3 protein once. The sample contains about 1.7 million distinct CDR3 sequences, around 29% of which appear only once. This TCR was recovered from a newborn girl in good health. This chain uses TRBV25-1 with TRBJ2-3; tentatively, D is TRBD2 (6 bases). Sample: cord blood. The CDR3 reads CASSRDSWGDTQYF. As DNA, the CDR3 is TGTGCCAGCAGCCGGGACTCCTGGGGAGATACGCAGTATTTT.